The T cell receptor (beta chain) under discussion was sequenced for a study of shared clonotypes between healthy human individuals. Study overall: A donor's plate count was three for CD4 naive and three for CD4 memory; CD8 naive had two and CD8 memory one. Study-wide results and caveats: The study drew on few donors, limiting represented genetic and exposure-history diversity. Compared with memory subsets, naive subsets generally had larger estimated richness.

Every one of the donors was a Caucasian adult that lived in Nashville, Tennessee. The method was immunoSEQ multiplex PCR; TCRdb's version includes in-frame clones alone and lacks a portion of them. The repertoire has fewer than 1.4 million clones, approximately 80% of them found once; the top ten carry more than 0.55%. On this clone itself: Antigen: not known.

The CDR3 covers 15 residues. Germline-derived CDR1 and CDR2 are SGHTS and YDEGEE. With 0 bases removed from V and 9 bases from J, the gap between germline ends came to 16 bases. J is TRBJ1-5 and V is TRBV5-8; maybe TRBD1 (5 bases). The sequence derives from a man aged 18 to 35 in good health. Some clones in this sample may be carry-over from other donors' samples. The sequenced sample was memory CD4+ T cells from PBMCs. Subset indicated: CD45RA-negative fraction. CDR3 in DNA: TGTGCCAGCAGCTTGGCGGACACGGTGGTAAGGCCCCAGCATTTT. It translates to CASSLADTVVRPQHF. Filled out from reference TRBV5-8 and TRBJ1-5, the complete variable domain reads EAGVTQSPTHLIKTRGQQATLRCSPISGHTSVYWYQQALGLGLQFLLWYDEGEERNRGNFPPRFSGRQFPNYSSELNVNALELEDSALYLCASSLADTVVRPQHFGDGTRLSIL.